The clone carrying this T cell receptor beta chain occurred many times. What it recognizes is unknown. CDR1 is MNHNS, CDR2 SASEGT, per germline. This CDR3 is 14 amino acids long. Trimming pared 1 base from V and 2 bases from J, leaving 9 bases between. Those donors who had ophthalmopathy presented with moderate-to-severe activity, a CAS of ≥3, a NOSPECS of ≥4 and a duration under 3 months. These data originate in a study of Graves' ophthalmopathy and Graves' hyperthyroidism. The sequenced template was RNA, covering the TCR beta CDR3 region. Following a first-round RT-PCR that used HTBI primers, a second-round multiplex PCR was carried out. TCRdb re-called the multiplex PCR reads through MiXCR, storing one row per CDR3 protein. The table records roughly 500,000 distinct CDR3 sequences, under 15% of them present only once. Study-wide results and caveats: A 13-signature model separated ophthalmopathy from stable hyperthyroidism, reaching about 90% sensitivity and less than 83% specificity cross-validated. At 65% to 71% sensitivity and 72% to 75% specificity, the model predicted progression of the ophthalmopathy.

This TCR derives from a woman younger than 45 with Graves' ophthalmopathy. V gene TRBV6-1 combines with J gene TRBJ2-7; no reliable D call. Sequenced sample: blood. The CDR3 here is CASSEGLVPYEQYF. In nucleotides, the CDR3 is TGTGCCAGCAGTGAAGGTCTAGTCCCCTACGAGCAGTACTTC.